The subject of this entry is one T cell receptor beta chain. TCRdb fed the RT-PCR reads into MiXCR, producing one record per CDR3 protein. Here the sample spans hundreds of thousands of distinct CDR3 sequences, 14% being singletons. Losses at the gene ends were 6 bases for V and 4 bases for J; bases not matched to a gene: 7. CDR3 size: 15 residues. The germline V gene has CDR1 LGHNA and CDR2 YNFKEQ. This receptor was taken from a female donor in good health, serving as a healthy control. The genes are TRBV4-2 and TRBJ2-2; the match to TRBD2 covers 8 bases. Material: memory CD4+ T cells from blood. The CDR3 is CASSPKAGVTGELFF. The DNA for the CDR3 is TGTGCCAGCAGTCCGAAAGCGGGAGTCACCGGGGAGCTGTTTTTT.